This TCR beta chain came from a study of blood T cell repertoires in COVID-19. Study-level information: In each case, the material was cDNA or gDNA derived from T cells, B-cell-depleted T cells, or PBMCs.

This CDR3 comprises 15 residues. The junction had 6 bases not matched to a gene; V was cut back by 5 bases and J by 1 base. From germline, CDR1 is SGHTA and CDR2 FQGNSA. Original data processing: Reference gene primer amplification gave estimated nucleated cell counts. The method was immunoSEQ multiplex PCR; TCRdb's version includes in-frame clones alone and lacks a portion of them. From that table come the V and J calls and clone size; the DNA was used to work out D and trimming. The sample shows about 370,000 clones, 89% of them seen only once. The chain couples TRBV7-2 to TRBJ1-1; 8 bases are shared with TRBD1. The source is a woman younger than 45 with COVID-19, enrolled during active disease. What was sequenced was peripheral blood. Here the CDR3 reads CASSIPGTGNTEAFF. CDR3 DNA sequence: TGTGCCAGCAGCATTCCCGGGACAGGGAACACTGAAGCTTTCTTT.